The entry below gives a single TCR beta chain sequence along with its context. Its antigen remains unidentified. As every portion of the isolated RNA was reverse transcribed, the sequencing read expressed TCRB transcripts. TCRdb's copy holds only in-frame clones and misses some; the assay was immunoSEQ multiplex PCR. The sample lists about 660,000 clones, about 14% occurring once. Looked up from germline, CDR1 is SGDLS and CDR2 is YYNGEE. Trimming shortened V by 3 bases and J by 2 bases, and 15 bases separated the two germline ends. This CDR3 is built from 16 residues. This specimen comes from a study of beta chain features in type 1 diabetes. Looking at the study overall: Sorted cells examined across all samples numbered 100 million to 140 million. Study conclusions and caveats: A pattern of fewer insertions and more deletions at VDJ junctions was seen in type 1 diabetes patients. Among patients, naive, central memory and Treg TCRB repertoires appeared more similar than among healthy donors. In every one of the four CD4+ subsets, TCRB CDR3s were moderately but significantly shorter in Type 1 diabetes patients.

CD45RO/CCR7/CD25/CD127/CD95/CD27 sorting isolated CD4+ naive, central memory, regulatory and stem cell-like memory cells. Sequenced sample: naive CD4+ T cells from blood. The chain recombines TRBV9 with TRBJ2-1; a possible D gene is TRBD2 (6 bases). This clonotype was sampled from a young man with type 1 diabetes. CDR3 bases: TGTGCCAGCAGCGCCTTAGCGGCGGGTCCCTACAATGAGCAGTTCTTC. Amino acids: CASSALAAGPYNEQFF.